One T cell receptor beta chain is described in this entry. Its antigen is still unknown. Profiling relied on immunoSEQ multiplex PCR, and the TCRdb table lists in-frame clones only, not all of them. The sample lists some 86,000 clones, more than 75% seen once, with 20% to 25% in the top ten. The sample originates from a study of T cell responses to AZD1222 COVID-19 vaccine. V lost 1 base and J lost 2, with 15 bases in between. Germline CDR1 MDHEN, CDR2 SYDVKM. The CDR3 sequence is 17 residues long. Whole-study findings and limits: At 160-218 and 743-854, vaccine-associated CD4 TCRs were dominant, and they spanned spike.

The chain joins TRBV28 to TRBJ1-5, with D unclear. The TCR sequence derives from an adult in good health. This specimen was peripheral blood, taken on day 0 of AZD1222 vaccination. CDR3 in amino acids: CASSLSPSDSGNQPQHF. The CDR3 DNA follows: TGTGCCAGCAGTTTATCCCCTTCTGACTCTGGCAATCAGCCCCAGCATTTT.